These 21 T cell receptor beta chains came from one sample sequenced in a study of beta chain features in type 1 diabetes (dated by TCRdb to 2016 to 2018). Receptors were amplified or captured by the immunoSEQ multiplex PCR assay. The entire isolated RNA was reverse transcribed using the High Capacity cDNA Reverse Transcription Kit, and thus expressed TCRB transcripts were sequenced. TCRdb took this table from immuneACCESS and kept in-frame rearrangements with V and J called. Such tables lack part of the clones; where checked against another copy, unresolved V genes explain under half of the gap, and the rest is unexplained. The sample table contains 85,000 to 110,000 clones; only one count was recorded for under 30% of them. Roughly 0.5% of the sample rests with the top ten. These receptors' targets are unknown. Study-wide conclusions, independent of this receptor: In all four CD4+ subsets, TCRB CDR3 length was moderately but significantly shorter in type 1 diabetes patients.

Material: central memory CD4+ T cells from blood. The source is a young woman with type 1 diabetes.

This clone appeared a few times. The chain links TRBV10-3 to TRBJ2-1; 10 bases align to TRBD1. V trimming: 6 bases; J trimming: 9 bases; junction bases outside the gene matches: 17. CDR1 and CDR2 (germline): ENHRY, SYGVKD. This CDR3 is 17 amino acids long. The CDR3 is CAISREIGTGASLEQFF. The CDR3 nucleotides are TGTGCCATCAGCCGGGAAATCGGGACAGGGGCCTCTCTTGAGCAGTTCTTC.

This clone was counted only a few times. The J gene is TRBJ1-5, the V gene TRBV19; a weak D match, TRBD1 (6 bases). The germline gives CDR1 LNHDA, CDR2 SQIVND (reference sequence). The CDR3 runs 15 residues. V shed 4 bases and J shed 2 bases, with 12 bases lying between them. The CDR3 loop reads CASSRQASGNQPQHF. The CDR3 bases are TGTGCCAGTAGTAGACAGGCCTCGGGCAATCAGCCCCAGCATTTT. Complete variable domain (other parts from reference TRBV19 and TRBJ1-5): DGGITQSPKYLFRKEGQNVTLSCEQNLNHDAMYWYRQDPGQGLRLIYYSQIVNDFQKGDIAEGYSVSREKKESFPLTVTSAQKNPTAFYLCASSRQASGNQPQHFGDGTRLSIL.

The V call is TRBV18, the J call TRBJ2-7; D possibly corresponds to TRBD2 (6 bases). V lost 3 bases to trimming and J lost 0 bases, with 12 bases between them. Germline CDR1 and CDR2: KGHSH and LQKENI. The CDR3 covers 15 residues. The CDR3, as DNA: TGTGCCAGCTCACCGCTTAGCGGACCCTCCTACGAGCAGTACTTC. As protein: CASSPLSGPSYEQYF. Full variable domain (outside the CDR3, taken from reference TRBV18 and TRBJ2-7): NAGVMQNPRHLVRRRGQEARLRCSPMKGHSHVYWYRQLPEEGLKFMVYLQKENIIDESGMPKERFSAEFPKEGPSILRIQQVVRGDSAAYFCASSPLSGPSYEQYFGPGTRLTVT.

This chain links TRBV6-5 with TRBJ2-7; 10 positions agree with TRBD2. This CDR3 is built from 15 residues. Germline V gene sequence: CDR1 MNHEY, CDR2 SVGAGI. The V and J ends lost 4 bases and 2 bases, in that order; junction bases with no gene match: 5. The CDR3 DNA reads as TGTGCCAGCAGTTTGAAAGCGGGAGGGACCTACGAGCAGTACGTC. Amino acid sequence: CASSLKAGGTYEQYV.

Note on this clone: A junction end diverges from the germline sequence, so it may reflect a read error. The V and J genes are TRBV28 and TRBJ1-2; D ambiguous. Germline CDR1 is MDHEN and CDR2 is SYDVKM. The CDR3 extends over 12 amino acids. CDR3 in amino acids: CASANSKYGYTF. The CDR3 DNA reads TGTGCCAGCGCAAACTCTAAGTATGGCTACACCTTC.

The rearrangement links TRBV18 to TRBJ2-6; possible D gene TRBD1, 6 bases. The CDR3 spans 15 residues. Trimming cost V 4 bases and J 4 bases, with 11 bases left between them. The germline V gene has CDR1 KGHSH and CDR2 LQKENI. The DNA for the CDR3 is TGTGCCAGCTCACGAACAGGGACCGGGGCCAACGTCCTGACTTTC. It specifies CASSRTGTGANVLTF.

This clone was picked up a small number of times. The chain combines TRBV5-1 with TRBJ2-1, with 7 nucleotides matching TRBD2. Germline V gene sequence: CDR1 SGHRS, CDR2 YFSETQ. The CDR3 is 17 amino acids. V shed 4 bases, J shed 12 bases, and the junction held 22 bases outside the gene matches. CDR3 DNA sequence: TGCGCCAGCAGCCCTCAAACTAGCGCGCACACCGTCGACCGGCAGTTCTTC. It translates to CASSPQTSAHTVDRQFF.

The J gene is TRBJ1-5, the V gene TRBV18; 10 bases line up with TRBD1. Germline trimming cut 2 bases from V and 9 bases from J; bases unmatched to any gene: 7. Germline loops: CDR1 KGHSH, CDR2 LQKENI. The CDR3 runs to 15 residues. The CDR3 region has the DNA TGTGCCAGCTCACCATCCCCGGGACAGGGGTCGCCCCAGCATTTT. Its translation: CASSPSPGQGSPQHF.

The chain couples TRBV7-3 to TRBJ2-5, with D possibly being TRBD2 (6 bases). Germline CDR1 is SGHTA and CDR2 is FQGTGA. The CDR3 runs to 13 residues. V was shortened by 2 bases and J by 2 bases, with 6 bases between the two germline ends. The CDR3 DNA follows: TGTGCCAGCAGCTTACTAGCGCAAGAGACCCAGTACTTC. This gives the protein CASSLLAQETQYF. Complete variable domain (other parts from reference TRBV7-3 and TRBJ2-5): GAGVSQTPSNKVTEKGKYVELRCDPISGHTALYWYRQSLGQGPEFLIYFQGTGAADDSGLPNDRFFAVRPEGSVSTLKIQRTERGDSAVYLCASSLLAQETQYFGPGTRLLVL.

The chain carries TRBV6-6 and TRBJ2-1; 13 positions match TRBD2. The CDR3 length is 15 residues. Germline V gene data show CDR1 as MNHNY and CDR2 as SVGAGI (reference sequence). V lost 4 bases, J lost 10 bases, and 7 bases stayed unmatched. In DNA form, the CDR3 reads TGTGCCAGCAGTTCCGGGACTAGCGGGAATGACGAGCAGTTCTTC. Amino acids: CASSSGTSGNDEQFF.

The chain recombines TRBV10-1 with TRBJ2-7; 10 bases line up with TRBD2. With 3 bases clipped from V and 2 bases from J, the junction kept 1 base outside the gene matches. This CDR3 region has 14 residues. Germline CDR1 reads WNHNN; CDR2 reads SYGVQD (reference sequence). The CDR3, as DNA: TGCGCCAGCAGTGAAAGCGGGAGGGCCTACGAGCAGTACTTC. Its protein product is CASSESGRAYEQYF.

This clone has more than one count but fewer than ten. This chain joins TRBV7-9 and TRBJ2-1; 7 bases map to TRBD2. This CDR3 region has 14 residues. CDR1 is SEHNR and CDR2 is FQNEAQ in the germline V gene (reference sequence). After removal of 2 bases from V and 9 bases from J, the junction contained 7 bases not matched to a gene. DNA for the CDR3: TGTGCCAGCAGCTTAATGGGAAGCGGGATTGAGCAGTTCTTC. As protein: CASSLMGSGIEQFF.

There are a few counts of this clone. V gene TRBV7-9 combines with J gene TRBJ2-3; TRBD2 might be the D (5 bases). The CDR3 runs 15 residues. Germline CDR1 and CDR2: SEHNR and FQNEAQ (reference sequence). Deletions cut 5 bases from V and 0 bases from J, with 12 bases between. The CDR3 nucleotides read TGTGCCAGCAGCCCTAATGGAGGAAGCACAGATACGCAGTATTTT. Translated: CASSPNGGSTDTQYF.

This sequence joins TRBV7-9 and TRBJ2-3; the match to TRBD1 covers 7 bases. Germline trimming cut 5 bases from V and 2 bases from J; bases unmatched to any gene: 10. The germline gives CDR1 SEHNR, CDR2 FQNEAQ (reference sequence). The CDR3 is 16 amino acids. The CDR3 sequence: CASSGSWDSLTDTQYF. The CDR3 nucleotides are TGTGCCAGCAGCGGAAGCTGGGACAGTCTCACAGATACGCAGTATTTT.

The chain links TRBV6-7 to TRBJ2-1, with 12 bases fitting TRBD2. TRBV6-7 is identified as an open reading frame with a role that is uncertain. The CDR3 loop spans 23 amino acids. J gave up 7 bases and V 0 bases, and 25 bases lay outside the gene matches. CDR3 loop: CASSYSNERHEPGRLAGGNEQFF. For the CDR3, the DNA is TGTGCCAGCAGTTACTCGAACGAACGGCACGAACCAGGGAGGCTAGCGGGAGGGAATGAGCAGTTCTTC.

V usage is TRBV25-1 and J usage is TRBJ2-3; 10 nucleotides match TRBD2. This CDR3 region has 15 residues. Looked up from germline, CDR1 is MGHDK and CDR2 is SYGVNS. J was trimmed by 2 bases and V by 6 bases; bases with no gene match: 5. Written as DNA, the CDR3 is TGTGCCAGCAGGAGGACTAGCGGACCCACAGATACGCAGTATTTT. Encoded protein: CASRRTSGPTDTQYF.

This clone was counted only a few times. V and J are TRBV7-7 and TRBJ2-5, with a tentative D call TRBD2 (6 bases). Germline assignment: CDR1 SSHAT and CDR2 FNYEAQ (reference sequence). Trimming left V 1 base short and J 2 bases short, with 11 bases between. The CDR3 is made up of 15 amino acids. The CDR3 spells CASSLGGRLQETQYF. The CDR3 DNA sequence: TGTGCCAGCAGCTTAGGAGGGAGGTTACAAGAGACCCAGTACTTC.

The genes are TRBV2 and TRBJ1-2; 8 bases align to TRBD1. The J segment lost 3 bases and the V segment lost 6 bases, leaving 3 bases of the junction unmatched. There are 13 residues in the CDR3. The germline CDR1 and CDR2 sequences are SNHLY and FYNNEI. The chain's CDR3 is CASSGQGYYGYTF. The CDR3 DNA reads as TGTGCCAGCAGCGGACAGGGATACTATGGCTACACCTTC.

In this sample, this clone turned up a few times. The V and J genes are TRBV5-1 and TRBJ2-1, with a possible D match to TRBD1 (5 bases). Trimming removed 0 bases at V and 1 base at J, with 8 bases between. The germline V gene encodes CDR1 SGHRS and CDR2 YFSETQ. The length of the CDR3 is 15 residues. CDR3 sequence: CASSLGQGSYNEQFF. The DNA of the CDR3 is TGCGCCAGCAGCTTGGGTCAGGGATCCTACAATGAGCAGTTCTTC.

DNA for the CDR3: TGCGCCAGGGGACAGCCAAAACCTTCCTACGAGCAGTACGTC. This codes for CARGQPKPSYEQYV. This chain links TRBV10-1 with TRBJ2-7; 7 bases are shared with TRBD1. The CDR3 runs to 14 residues. Germline CDR1 reads WNHNN; CDR2 reads SYGVQD (reference sequence). J lost 1 base, V lost 9 bases, and 9 bases had no gene match.

The V call is TRBV7-2, the J call TRBJ2-5, with D possibly TRBD2 on 6 matching bases. The CDR3 has 13 amino acids. The V gene's germline CDR1 is SGHTA and CDR2 FQGNSA. Trimming removed 6 bases at V and 5 bases at J, with 13 bases between. The CDR3 loop reads CASSRGRPETQYF. The CDR3 region has the DNA TGTGCCAGCAGTCGGGGGAGGCCGGAGACCCAGTACTTC.